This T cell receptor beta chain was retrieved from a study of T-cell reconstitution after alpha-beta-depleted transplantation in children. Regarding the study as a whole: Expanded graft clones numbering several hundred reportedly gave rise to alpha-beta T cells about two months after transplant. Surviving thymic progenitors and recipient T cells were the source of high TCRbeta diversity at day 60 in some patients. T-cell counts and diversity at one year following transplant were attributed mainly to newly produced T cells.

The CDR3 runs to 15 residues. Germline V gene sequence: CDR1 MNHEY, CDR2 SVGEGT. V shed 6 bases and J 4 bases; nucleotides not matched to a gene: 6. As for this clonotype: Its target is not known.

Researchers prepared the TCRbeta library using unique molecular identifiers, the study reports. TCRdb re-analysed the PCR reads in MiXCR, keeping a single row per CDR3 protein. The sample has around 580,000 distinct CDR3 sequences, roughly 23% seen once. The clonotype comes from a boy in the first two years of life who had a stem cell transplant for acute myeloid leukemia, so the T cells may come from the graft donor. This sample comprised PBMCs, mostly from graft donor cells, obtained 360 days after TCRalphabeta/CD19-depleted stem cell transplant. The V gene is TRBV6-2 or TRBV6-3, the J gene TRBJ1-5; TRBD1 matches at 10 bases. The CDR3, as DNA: TGTGCCAGCAGAGTTACGGGACAGGGGAATCAGCCCCAGCATTTT. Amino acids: CASRVTGQGNQPQHF.